This section outlines one T cell receptor (beta chain) sequence together with its context. The record originates from a study of shared clonotypes between healthy human individuals. Study summary: Those who served as donors were a couple of women and three men between the ages of 18 and 49.

This CDR3 is built from 13 residues. The V and J ends lost 5 bases and 0 bases respectively, with 8 bases between them. The germline V gene has CDR1 SQVTM and CDR2 ANQGSEA. Assay used: immunoSEQ multiplex PCR; TCRdb lists only in-frame clones, some missing. The table records about 2.4 million clones, over 85% of them present only once. The receptor was isolated from a young man in good health. Some clones in this sample may be carry-over from other donors' samples. This chain links TRBV29-1 with TRBJ1-3; no clear D gene. Sequencing used naive CD4+ T cells from PBMCs. Subset here: CD45RA+ positively selected. CDR3 sequence reads: CSVWVSSGNTIYF. DNA of the CDR3: TGCAGCGTTTGGGTGAGCTCTGGAAACACCATATATTTT.